This note documents a single T cell receptor beta chain sequence. One end of the junction does not line up with germline, which may come from a read error. TCRbeta libraries were built with three rounds of nested PCR, modified from ARM-PCR. TCRdb recomputed calls from the multiplex PCR reads with MiXCR, one row per CDR3 protein. The table shows about 68,000 distinct CDR3 sequences, with approximately 63% occurring only once. These data originate in a study of tumor and adjacent non-tumor tissue in lung cancer. The wider study: Approximately 4 million productive TCRbeta reads were obtained per sample on average.

Germline CDR1 is SGHDN and CDR2 is FVKESK. The CDR3 consists of 16 residues. No cell sorting was done before RNA was extracted from the tissue. This receptor was identified in a man between 50 and 59 years old with non-small cell lung cancer. The V gene is TRBV14, the J gene TRBJ2-7; 7 nucleotides align to TRBD1. What was sequenced was lung tumor tissue. CDR3: CDSSQGDPGASYEQYF. CDR3 DNA sequence: TGTGACAGCAGCCAGGGGGACCCCGGGGCCTCCTACGAGCAGTACTTC.